Listed below are T cell receptor beta chains from one sample, sequenced in a study of chemoradiotherapy in HPV16-positive cancers. Some clones are missing from TCRdb's copy, which holds only in-frame ones; the method was immunoSEQ multiplex PCR. Seen here are tens of thousands of clones, roughly 94% observed once, and the top ten hold 2.5% to 3%. This sample was taken from a patient who underwent chemoradiotherapy. Receptors originate from a human donor with HPV-associated anogenital cancer. CDR3s leave out the opening cysteine and the closing phenylalanine or tryptophan. Fields, in order: J gene, V gene, D gene, CDR3 protein. D genes are given only for firm matches.

j_call: TRBJ2-2
v_call: TRBV19
d_call: TRBD1
cdr3_aa: ATDRQGLTGELF

j_call: TRBJ1-6
v_call: TRBV7-2
d_call: NA
cdr3_aa: ASSPRPGLGVSPLH

j_call: TRBJ1-6
v_call: TRBV7-8
d_call: NA
cdr3_aa: ASSLVYNSPLH

j_call: TRBJ1-1
v_call: TRBV28
d_call: NA
cdr3_aa: ASSPTGNTEAF

j_call: TRBJ1-3
v_call: TRBV28
d_call: TRBD1
cdr3_aa: ASREGQVLSGNTIY

j_call: TRBJ2-3
v_call: TRBV2
d_call: NA
cdr3_aa: ASNRGNRPTDTQY

j_call: TRBJ2-7
v_call: TRBV11-2
d_call: TRBD1
cdr3_aa: ASSPYSGQDYEQY

j_call: TRBJ1-6
v_call: TRBV4-3
d_call: TRBD1
cdr3_aa: ASSQGTGGLSPLH

j_call: TRBJ2-1
v_call: TRBV5-5
d_call: NA
cdr3_aa: ASSSFYNEQF

j_call: TRBJ2-7
v_call: TRBV4-1
d_call: TRBD1
cdr3_aa: ASSQDRAAGGAAEQY

j_call: TRBJ1-5
v_call: TRBV19
d_call: NA
cdr3_aa: ASRGATSNQPQH

j_call: TRBJ2-1
v_call: TRBV4-3
d_call: TRBD2
cdr3_aa: ASSQAGGTSYNEQF

j_call: TRBJ2-5
v_call: TRBV19
d_call: NA
cdr3_aa: ASSPGLTRETQY

j_call: TRBJ2-3
v_call: TRBV7-3
d_call: NA
cdr3_aa: ASSLRGTGSTDTQY

j_call: TRBJ1-4
v_call: TRBV18
d_call: TRBD1
cdr3_aa: ASSPAGGLANEKLF

j_call: TRBJ2-1
v_call: TRBV19
d_call: TRBD2
cdr3_aa: ASRIRGGPYNEQF

j_call: TRBJ1-1
v_call: TRBV4-3
d_call: TRBD1
cdr3_aa: ASSQDRRGRTEAF

j_call: TRBJ1-1
v_call: TRBV5-1
d_call: TRBD1
cdr3_aa: ASSLEGAVTEAF

j_call: TRBJ2-7
v_call: TRBV27
d_call: NA
cdr3_aa: ASSLLAGPAYEQY

j_call: TRBJ2-7
v_call: TRBV5-5
d_call: NA
cdr3_aa: ASSLSGHAYEQY

j_call: TRBJ2-5
v_call: TRBV19
d_call: NA
cdr3_aa: ASSISLEETQY

j_call: TRBJ2-7
v_call: TRBV29-1
d_call: NA
cdr3_aa: SVEGRQGYEQY

j_call: TRBJ2-1
v_call: TRBV11-2
d_call: NA
cdr3_aa: ASSLDTGPSNEQF

j_call: TRBJ2-6
v_call: TRBV5-1
d_call: NA
cdr3_aa: ASSLEGFSGANVLT

j_call: TRBJ2-3
v_call: TRBV5-1
d_call: TRBD2
cdr3_aa: ASSLDSGRIGDTQY

j_call: TRBJ2-1
v_call: TRBV27
d_call: TRBD2
cdr3_aa: ASRLIGLAGTYNEQF

j_call: TRBJ1-1
v_call: TRBV5-1
d_call: NA
cdr3_aa: ASSLGGLNTEAF

j_call: TRBJ2-2
v_call: TRBV20-1
d_call: NA
cdr3_aa: SARSTGELF

j_call: TRBJ2-7
v_call: TRBV10-3
d_call: NA
cdr3_aa: AISEGQGGYEQY

j_call: TRBJ1-1
v_call: TRBV7-2
d_call: NA
cdr3_aa: ASSRSYRKNTEAF

j_call: TRBJ1-1
v_call: TRBV18
d_call: NA
cdr3_aa: ASSPNRERNTEAF

j_call: TRBJ2-5
v_call: TRBV29-1
d_call: TRBD1
cdr3_aa: SVEDRVTGLGQY

j_call: TRBJ2-1
v_call: TRBV29-1
d_call: TRBD2
cdr3_aa: SVGGSGGAYEQF

j_call: TRBJ1-2
v_call: TRBV19
d_call: NA
cdr3_aa: ASSSTYDYGYT

j_call: TRBJ1-5
v_call: TRBV30
d_call: TRBD1
cdr3_aa: AWSSGQSNQPQH

j_call: TRBJ2-7
v_call: TRBV7-9
d_call: TRBD1
cdr3_aa: ASSLGQGMYEQY

j_call: TRBJ2-3
v_call: TRBV5-1
d_call: TRBD2
cdr3_aa: ASSLVSGGFSDTQY

j_call: TRBJ2-3
v_call: TRBV6-5
d_call: NA
cdr3_aa: ASSYSRSPGVDTQY

j_call: TRBJ2-1
v_call: TRBV6-5
d_call: NA
cdr3_aa: ASRPTSYNEQF

j_call: TRBJ2-3
v_call: TRBV6-4
d_call: NA
cdr3_aa: ASSVRADTQY

j_call: TRBJ1-6
v_call: TRBV7-2
d_call: NA
cdr3_aa: ASSFQGTNSPLH

j_call: TRBJ2-3
v_call: TRBV9
d_call: NA
cdr3_aa: ASSVNSFTDTQY

j_call: TRBJ2-2
v_call: TRBV15
d_call: NA
cdr3_aa: ATSTQGGNTGELF

j_call: TRBJ1-2
v_call: TRBV7-9
d_call: NA
cdr3_aa: ASSLVAGTLYGYT

j_call: TRBJ2-7
v_call: TRBV29-1
d_call: TRBD1
cdr3_aa: SVSVDRPYEQY

j_call: TRBJ2-6
v_call: TRBV19
d_call: TRBD2
cdr3_aa: ASSIWRGSGANVLT

j_call: TRBJ1-1
v_call: TRBV5-1
d_call: TRBD1
cdr3_aa: ASTLEGAGTEAF

j_call: TRBJ1-3
v_call: TRBV9
d_call: TRBD1
cdr3_aa: ASSAIPGGGTGNTIY

j_call: TRBJ2-2
v_call: TRBV7-8
d_call: NA
cdr3_aa: ASSLSRRSGELF

j_call: TRBJ1-4
v_call: TRBV18
d_call: NA
cdr3_aa: ASSLRGREGKLF

j_call: TRBJ1-2
v_call: TRBV19
d_call: TRBD1
cdr3_aa: ASSKLTGGENYGYT

j_call: TRBJ2-3
v_call: TRBV6-1
d_call: NA
cdr3_aa: ASRGATDTQY

j_call: TRBJ2-7
v_call: TRBV28
d_call: NA
cdr3_aa: ASSLRTTVHEQY

j_call: TRBJ2-7
v_call: TRBV28
d_call: NA
cdr3_aa: ASSASLTPPFEQY

j_call: TRBJ2-3
v_call: TRBV28
d_call: NA
cdr3_aa: ASSLVGRADTQY